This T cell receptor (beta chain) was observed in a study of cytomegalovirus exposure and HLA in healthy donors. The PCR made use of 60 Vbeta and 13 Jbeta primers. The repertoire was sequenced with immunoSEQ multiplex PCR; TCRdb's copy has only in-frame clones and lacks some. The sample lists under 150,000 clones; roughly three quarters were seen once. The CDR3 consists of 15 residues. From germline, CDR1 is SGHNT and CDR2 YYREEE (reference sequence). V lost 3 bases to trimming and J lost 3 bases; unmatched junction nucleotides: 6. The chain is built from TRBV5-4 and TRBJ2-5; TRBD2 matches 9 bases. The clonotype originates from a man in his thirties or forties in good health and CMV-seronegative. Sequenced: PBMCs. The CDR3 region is CASSSLSGGEETQYF. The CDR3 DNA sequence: TGTGCCAGCAGCTCTCTTAGCGGGGGAGAAGAGACCCAGTACTTC.